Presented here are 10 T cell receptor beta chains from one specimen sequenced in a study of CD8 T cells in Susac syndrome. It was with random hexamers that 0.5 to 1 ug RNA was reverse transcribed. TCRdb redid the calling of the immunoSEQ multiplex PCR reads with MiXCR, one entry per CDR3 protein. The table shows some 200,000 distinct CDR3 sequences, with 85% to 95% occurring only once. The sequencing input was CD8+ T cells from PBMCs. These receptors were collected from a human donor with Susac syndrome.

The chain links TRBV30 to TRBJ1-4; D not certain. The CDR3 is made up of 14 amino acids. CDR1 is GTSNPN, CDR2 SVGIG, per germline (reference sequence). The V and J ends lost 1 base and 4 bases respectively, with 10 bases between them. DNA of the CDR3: TGTGCCTGGAGTGGAGAGGGTCTTAATGAAAAACTGTTTTTT. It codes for CAWSGEGLNEKLFF. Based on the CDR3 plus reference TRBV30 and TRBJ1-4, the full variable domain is SQTIHQWPATLVQPVGSPLSLECTVEGTSNPNLYWYRQAAGRGLQLLFYSVGIGQISSEVPQNLSASRPQDRQFILSSKKLLLSDSGFYLCAWSGEGLNEKLFFGSGTQLSVL.

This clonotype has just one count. CDR3 nucleotide sequence: TGTGCCAGCAGCCGCTCTGGGGCCAACGTCCTGACTTTC. Its translation: CASSRSGANVLTF. V gene TRBV11-3 combines with J gene TRBJ2-6; D unresolved. The CDR3 covers 13 residues. Germline CDR1 reads SGHNT; CDR2 reads YENEEA. V was pared by 5 bases and J by 0 bases, with 2 bases between. The full variable domain, in which reference TRBV11-3 and TRBJ2-6 provide the parts outside the CDR3, is EAGVVQSPRYKIIEKKQPVAFWCNPISGHNTLYWYLQNLGQGPELLIRYENEEAVDDSQLPKDRFSAERLKGVDSTLKIQPAELGDSAVYLCASSRSGANVLTFGAGSRLTVL.

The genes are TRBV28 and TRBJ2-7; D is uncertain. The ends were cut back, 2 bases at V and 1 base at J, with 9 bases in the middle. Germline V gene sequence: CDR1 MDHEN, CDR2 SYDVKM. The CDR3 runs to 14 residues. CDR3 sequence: CASSLTTESYEQYF. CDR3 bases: TGTGCCAGCAGTTTAACGACGGAATCCTACGAGCAGTACTTC.

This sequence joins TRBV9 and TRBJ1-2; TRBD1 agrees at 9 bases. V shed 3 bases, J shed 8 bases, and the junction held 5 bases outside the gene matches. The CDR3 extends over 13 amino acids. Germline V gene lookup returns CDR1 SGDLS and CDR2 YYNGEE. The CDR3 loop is CASSGGTGSGYTF. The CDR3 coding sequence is TGTGCCAGCAGCGGTGGGACAGGGTCCGGCTACACCTTC.

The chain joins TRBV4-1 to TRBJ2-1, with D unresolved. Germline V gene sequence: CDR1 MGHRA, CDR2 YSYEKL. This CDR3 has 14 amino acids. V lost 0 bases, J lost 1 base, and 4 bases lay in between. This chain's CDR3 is CASSQETSYNEQFF. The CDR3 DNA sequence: TGCGCCAGCAGCCAAGAAACTTCCTACAATGAGCAGTTCTTC.

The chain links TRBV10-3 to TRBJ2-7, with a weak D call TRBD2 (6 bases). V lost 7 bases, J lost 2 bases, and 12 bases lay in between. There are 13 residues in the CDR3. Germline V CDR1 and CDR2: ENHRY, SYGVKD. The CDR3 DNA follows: TGTGCCATCAATTTGGAGGGGACCTACGAGCAGTACTTC. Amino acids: CAINLEGTYEQYF.

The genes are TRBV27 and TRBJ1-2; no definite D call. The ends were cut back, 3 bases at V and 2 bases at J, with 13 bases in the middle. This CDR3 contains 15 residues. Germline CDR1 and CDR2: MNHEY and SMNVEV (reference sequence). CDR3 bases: TGTGCCAGCAGTTTTTCGTACAGCCCGAACTATGGCTACACCTTC. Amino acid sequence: CASSFSYSPNYGYTF.

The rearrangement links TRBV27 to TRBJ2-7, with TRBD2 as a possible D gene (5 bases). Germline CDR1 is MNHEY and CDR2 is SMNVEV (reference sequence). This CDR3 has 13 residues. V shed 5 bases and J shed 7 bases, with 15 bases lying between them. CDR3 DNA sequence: TGTGCCAGCAGTAAGACTCGAGGGTTAGAGCAGTACTTC. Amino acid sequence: CASSKTRGLEQYF.

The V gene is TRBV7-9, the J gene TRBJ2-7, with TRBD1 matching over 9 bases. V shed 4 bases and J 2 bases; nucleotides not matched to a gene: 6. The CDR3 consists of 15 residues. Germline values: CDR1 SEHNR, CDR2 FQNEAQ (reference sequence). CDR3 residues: CASSYPGQGPYEQYF. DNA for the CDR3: TGTGCCAGCAGCTATCCGGGACAGGGCCCCTACGAGCAGTACTTC.

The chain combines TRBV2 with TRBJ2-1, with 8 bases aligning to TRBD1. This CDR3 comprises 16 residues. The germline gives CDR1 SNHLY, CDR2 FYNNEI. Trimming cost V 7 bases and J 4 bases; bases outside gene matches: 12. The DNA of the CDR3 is TGTGCCAGCACCGAATTTGGACAGGGTATTTACAATGAGCAGTTCTTC. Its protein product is CASTEFGQGIYNEQFF. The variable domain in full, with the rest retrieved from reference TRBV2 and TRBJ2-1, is EPEVTQTPSHQVTQMGQEVILRCVPISNHLYFYWYRQILGQKVEFLVSFYNNEISEKSEIFDDQFSVERPDGSNFTLKIRSTKLEDSAMYFCASTEFGQGIYNEQFFGPGTRLTVL.